Here is one T cell receptor beta chain with its context. What it binds is unknown. This entry comes from a study of radiotherapy plus CTLA-4 blockade in lung cancer. Study findings and constraints: TCR clones from tumors expanded in blood after radiotherapy plus ipilimumab.

The V end was cut by 5 bases, the J end by 8 bases, with 15 bases between. CDR1 is MNHEY, CDR2 SMNVEV, per germline (reference sequence). This CDR3 is built from 14 residues. Clones were read by immunoSEQ multiplex PCR, and TCRdb kept only the in-frame ones, dropping some. The table has about 49,000 clones, 76% seen once. The specimen comprised peripheral blood, sampled from a patient treated with radiotherapy plus ipilimumab. The gene calls are TRBV27 and TRBJ1-4, with unresolved D. This clonotype was obtained from a human donor with non-small cell lung cancer who had stable disease on radiotherapy plus ipilimumab. The CDR3 spells CASSPSWTKEKLFF. Here the CDR3 DNA reads TGTGCCAGCAGTCCCTCCTGGACGAAGGAAAAACTGTTTTTT.